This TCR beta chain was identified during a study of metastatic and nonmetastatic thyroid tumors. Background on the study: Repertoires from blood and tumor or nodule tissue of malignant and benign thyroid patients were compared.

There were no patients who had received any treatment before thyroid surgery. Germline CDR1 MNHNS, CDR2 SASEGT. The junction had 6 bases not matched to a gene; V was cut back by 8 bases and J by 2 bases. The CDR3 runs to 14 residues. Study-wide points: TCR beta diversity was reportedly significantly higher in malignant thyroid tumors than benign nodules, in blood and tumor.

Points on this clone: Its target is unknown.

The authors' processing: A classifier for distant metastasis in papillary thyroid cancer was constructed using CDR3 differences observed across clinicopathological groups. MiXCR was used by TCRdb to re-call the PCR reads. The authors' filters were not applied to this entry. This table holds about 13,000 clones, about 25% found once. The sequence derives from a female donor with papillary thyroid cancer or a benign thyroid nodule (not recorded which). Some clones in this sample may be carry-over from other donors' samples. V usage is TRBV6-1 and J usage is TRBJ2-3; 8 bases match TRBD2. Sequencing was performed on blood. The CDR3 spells CASGSLADTDTQYF. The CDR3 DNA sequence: TGTGCCAGCGGGTCACTAGCGGACACAGATACGCAGTATTTT.